Following are 32 T cell receptor beta chains from one sample sequenced in a study of T cells in Graves' hyperthyroidism and ophthalmopathy. Researchers took RNA transcripts and amplified the TCR beta CDR3 regions from them. When the TCR CDR3 underwent first-round RT-PCR, the HTBI primer set was used. TCRdb re-analysed the multiplex PCR reads in MiXCR, keeping a single row per CDR3 protein. Of roughly 500,000 distinct CDR3 sequences listed, approximately 15% were seen once; the top ten hold more than 4.5%. The sequencing input was blood. Receptors originate from a woman in her thirties with Graves' hyperthyroidism that later progressed to Graves' ophthalmopathy.

This clonotype occurred a few times. The CDR3 DNA reads TGTGCCTGGAGTAGCGGGACCACAGATACGCAGTATTTT. Translation: CAWSSGTTDTQYF. The chain uses TRBV30 and TRBJ2-3; 7 bases are a match to TRBD2. The CDR3 has 13 amino acids. CDR1 is GTSNPN and CDR2 is SVGIG in the germline V gene (reference sequence). The V segment lost 2 bases and the J segment 2 bases; nucleotides outside the gene matches: 1.

There are many counts of this clonotype. This chain links TRBV28 with TRBJ2-1; D remains unclear. This CDR3 has 11 amino acids. The germline CDR1 and CDR2 sequences are MDHEN and SYDVKM. V lost 2 bases and J lost 9, with 5 bases in between. The CDR3 reads CASSLQTEQFF. CDR3 sequence (DNA): TGTGCCAGCAGTTTACAAACTGAGCAGTTCTTC. The full variable domain, with the rest looked up from reference TRBV28 and TRBJ2-1, is DVKVTQSSRYLVKRTGEKVFLECVQDMDHENMFWYRQDPGLGLRLIYFSYDVKMKEKGDIPEGYSVSREKKERFSLILESASTNQTSMYLCASSLQTEQFFGPGTRLTVL.

This clonotype has at least ten counts. The chain uses TRBV2 and TRBJ2-7, with TRBD1 matching over 7 bases. With 7 bases clipped from V and 0 bases from J, the junction kept 6 bases outside the gene matches. Germline V gene sequence: CDR1 SNHLY, CDR2 FYNNEI. This CDR3 has 14 amino acids. The CDR3 nucleotides are TGTGCCAGCATAATCCAGGGGGACTCCTACGAGCAGTACTTC. This encodes CASIIQGDSYEQYF.

V gene TRBV3-1 combines with J gene TRBJ2-1; D might be TRBD2 (6 bases). This CDR3 region has 16 residues. The ends were cut back, 4 bases at V and 1 base at J, with 14 bases in the middle. The germline gives CDR1 LGHDT, CDR2 YNNKEL (reference sequence). The CDR3 DNA sequence: TGTGCCAGCAGCCCCACCCTCGGGAGTTCCTACAATGAGCAGTTCTTC. It is translated as CASSPTLGSSYNEQFF.

This clonotype was observed a handful of times. The rearrangement joins TRBV7-3 to TRBJ2-1, with a possible D match to TRBD2 (7 bases). This CDR3 spans 15 amino acids. V lost 5 bases and J 8 bases, leaving 19 bases between the germline ends. Germline lookup yields CDR1 SGHTA and CDR2 FQGTGA. DNA for the CDR3: TGTGCCAGCAGCACAGGGACTATCCGGGCCCATGAGCAGTTCTTC. Amino acids: CASSTGTIRAHEQFF.

The sample holds many counts of this clonotype. The gene calls are TRBV11-2 and TRBJ2-3; 10 bases map to TRBD2. Trimming took 1 base from V and 3 from J; bases not matched to a gene: 7. The germline V gene encodes CDR1 SGHAT and CDR2 FQNNGV. The CDR3 is 17 residues long. CDR3 DNA: TGTGCCAGCAGCTTAGGGCGCTCTAGCGGGAGTACAGATACGCAGTATTTT. This gives the protein CASSLGRSSGSTDTQYF. Complete variable domain (other parts from reference TRBV11-2 and TRBJ2-3): EAGVAQSPRYKIIEKRQSVAFWCNPISGHATLYWYQQILGQGPKLLIQFQNNGVVDDSQLPKDRFSAERLKGVDSTLKIQPAKLEDSAVYLCASSLGRSSGSTDTQYFGPGTRLTVL.

This chain links TRBV27 with TRBJ2-1, with D hard to call. Germline CDR1 and CDR2: MNHEY and SMNVEV (reference sequence). V lost 6 bases and J lost 6, with 9 bases in between. The CDR3 sequence is 12 residues long. The CDR3, as DNA: TGTGCCAGCAGGGGTTGGGTCAATGAGCAGTTCTTC. This gives the protein CASRGWVNEQFF.

This clonotype appeared many times. V gene TRBV7-9 combines with J gene TRBJ2-1; 7 bases line up with TRBD2. Per germline, CDR1 SEHNR and CDR2 FQNEAQ (reference sequence). The CDR3 contains 15 residues. J was trimmed by 6 bases and V by 1 base; bases with no gene match: 6. Here the CDR3 reads CASSLGTSVGNEQFF. As DNA, the CDR3 is TGTGCCAGCAGCTTAGGAACTAGCGTCGGCAATGAGCAGTTCTTC.

This clonotype appeared many times. The chain couples TRBV18 to TRBJ2-7, with TRBD1 matching 7 bases. The CDR3 spans 14 residues. Germline V gene lookup returns CDR1 KGHSH and CDR2 LQKENI. Losses at the gene ends were 6 bases for V and 6 bases for J; bases not matched to a gene: 11. The CDR3 DNA sequence: TGTGCCAGCTCCGTAGACAGGGTAAGAAGCGAGCAGTACTTC. It is translated as CASSVDRVRSEQYF.

The chain carries TRBV7-9 and TRBJ1-2, with TRBD1 as a possible D gene (5 bases). Germline values: CDR1 SEHNR, CDR2 FQNEAQ (reference sequence). The CDR3 spans 15 residues. Between the trimmed V and J ends, which lost 1 base and 0 bases, there was a span of 9 bases. The CDR3 here is CASSLGAGSNYGYTF. CDR3 coding DNA: TGTGCCAGCAGCTTAGGGGCAGGGTCTAACTATGGCTACACCTTC.

The chain combines TRBV6-1 with TRBJ1-1, with D unresolved. V was trimmed by 7 bases and J by 12 bases, leaving 15 bases between them. CDR3 length equals 11 residues. CDR1 and CDR2 (germline): MNHNS, SASEGT. The CDR3 nucleotides are TGTGCCAGCATCTCGAACTCCCTCACTTTCTTT. Translated: CASISNSLTFF.

This clonotype has a count of ten or more. This rearrangement joins TRBV6-2 or TRBV6-3 to TRBJ1-5, with 7 bases identical to TRBD1. J gave up 3 bases and V 6 bases, and 5 bases lay outside the gene matches. The CDR3 length is 14 residues. CDR1 is MNHEY and CDR2 is SVGEGT in the germline V gene. CDR3 sequence reads: CASSHGQANQPQHF. CDR3 sequence (DNA): TGTGCCAGCAGCCATGGACAGGCCAATCAGCCCCAGCATTTT.

This clonotype came up many times. V is TRBV15 and J is TRBJ2-1; TRBD2 matches at 7 bases. The germline V gene encodes CDR1 LNHNV and CDR2 YYDKDF (reference sequence). After removal of 1 base from V and 4 bases from J, the junction contained 7 bases not matched to a gene. This CDR3 has 16 amino acids. The CDR3 loop reads CATSRGMASGYNEQFF. For the CDR3, the DNA is TGTGCCACCAGCAGAGGAATGGCTAGCGGATACAATGAGCAGTTCTTC.

V is TRBV20-1 and J is TRBJ1-5; possible D gene TRBD1, 6 bases. Trimming removed 6 bases from V and 3 bases from J, with 15 bases in between. Germline V lookup: CDR1 DFQATT, CDR2 SNEGSKA (reference sequence). The CDR3 is made up of 14 amino acids. The DNA for the CDR3 is TGCAGTGCGATTAGGGACACGGCCAATCAGCCCCAGCATTTT. Protein product: CSAIRDTANQPQHF.

This clonotype was picked up a small number of times. DNA of the CDR3: TGCAGTGCTAGACGGACTAGCGGATACACAGATACGCAGTATTTT. This sequence encodes CSARRTSGYTDTQYF. The genes are TRBV20-1 and TRBJ2-3; 10 nucleotides agree with TRBD2. V lost 2 bases, J lost 2 bases, and 4 bases stayed unmatched. CDR3 length equals 15 residues. Germline V gives CDR1 DFQATT, CDR2 SNEGSKA (reference sequence).

Ten or more counts support this clonotype. The chain recombines TRBV28 with TRBJ2-5; D is perhaps TRBD1 or TRBD2 (6 bases each). This CDR3 is 13 amino acids long. The V end was cut by 6 bases, the J end by 1 base, with 9 bases between. The germline gives CDR1 MDHEN, CDR2 SYDVKM. In nucleotides, the CDR3 is TGTGCCAGCAGCAGGGGACTCCAAGAGACCCAGTACTTC. Protein: CASSRGLQETQYF.

Ten or more counts support this clonotype. The chain combines TRBV6-2 or TRBV6-3 with TRBJ1-1; D gene uncertain. CDR1 and CDR2 from the germline V gene are MNHEY and SVGEGT. The V gene lost 1 base and the J gene lost 0 bases, with 24 bases spanning the gap. CDR3 length equals 20 residues. CDR3 nucleotides: TGTGCCAGCAGTTACTGGGGTGTAAGTGGCGGCGATGGGATGAACACTGAAGCTTTCTTT. Encoded protein: CASSYWGVSGGDGMNTEAFF.

The chain employs TRBV20-1 and TRBJ2-5; D uncertain. V was trimmed by 4 bases and J by 1 base, leaving 10 bases between them. The CDR3 spans 13 residues. CDR1 and CDR2 from the germline V gene are DFQATT and SNEGSKA (reference sequence). For the CDR3, the DNA is TGCAGTGCTAAAGGAGCCCCCCAAGAGACCCAGTACTTC. Translated, it gives CSAKGAPQETQYF.

This clonotype was seen at least ten times. V usage is TRBV18 and J usage is TRBJ1-6, with D perhaps TRBD1 (5 bases). The germline CDR1 and CDR2 sequences are KGHSH and LQKENI. Trimming pared 0 bases from V and 5 bases from J, leaving 14 bases between. The length of the CDR3 is 17 residues. CDR3 coding DNA: TGTGCCAGCTCACCACCGTGGAGTGGGGGGGATAATTCACCCCTCCACTTT. Translating it yields CASSPPWSGGDNSPLHF. The full variable domain, rest sourced from reference TRBV18 and TRBJ1-6, is NAGVMQNPRHLVRRRGQEARLRCSPMKGHSHVYWYRQLPEEGLKFMVYLQKENIIDESGMPKERFSAEFPKEGPSILRIQQVVRGDSAAYFCASSPPWSGGDNSPLHFGNGTRLTVT.

This clonotype was counted many times. The V call is TRBV15, the J call TRBJ2-6, with D unresolved. Germline values: CDR1 LNHNV, CDR2 YYDKDF (reference sequence). The V end lost 3 bases, the J end lost 0 bases, and 9 bases lay between the germline ends. This CDR3 is built from 16 residues. The CDR3 nucleotides read TGTGCCACCAGCAGGAAGGTGTTCTCTGGGGCCAACGTCCTGACTTTC. Encoded protein: CATSRKVFSGANVLTF.

This clonotype occurred many times. V and J are TRBV28 and TRBJ1-1; D possibly corresponds to TRBD1 (5 bases). The CDR3 totals 14 residues. Trimming removed 6 bases at V and 2 bases at J, with 13 bases between. Germline CDR1 and CDR2: MDHEN and SYDVKM. The CDR3 DNA is TGTGCCAGCAGCTTAAGGGGTACCAACACTGAAGCTTTCTTT. Translating gives CASSLRGTNTEAFF.

This clonotype was picked up one time. CDR3 in amino acids: CASSRGLWGTEAFF. The CDR3 DNA reads TGTGCCAGTAGTAGGGGTTTATGGGGCACTGAAGCTTTCTTT. This chain uses TRBV19 with TRBJ1-1; D is unclear. V was cut by 4 bases and J by 4 bases, with 13 bases left in between. The V gene's germline CDR1 is LNHDA and CDR2 SQIVND (reference sequence). The CDR3 is made up of 14 amino acids.

This clonotype was recorded many times. The chain joins TRBV5-6 to TRBJ2-7; D is perhaps TRBD2 (5 bases). The CDR3 sequence is 14 residues long. Looked up from germline, CDR1 is SGHDT and CDR2 is YYEEEE. V was clipped by 1 base and J by 5 bases, with 13 bases between them. CDR3 DNA sequence: TGTGCCAGCAGCTTGTCGGGGTCGCTAAACGAGCAGTACTTC. Translation: CASSLSGSLNEQYF.

The table lists this clonotype with many counts. V is TRBV19 and J is TRBJ2-1, with 12 bases aligning to TRBD2. The CDR3 length is 17 residues. CDR1 and CDR2 from the germline V gene are LNHDA and SQIVND (reference sequence). After removal of 1 base from V and 8 bases from J, the junction contained 9 bases not matched to a gene. Here the CDR3 DNA reads TGTGCCAGTAGTATAGCTTCGACTAGCGGGAGTGAGGATGAGCAGTTCTTC. Translating gives CASSIASTSGSEDEQFF.

Many counts were recorded for this clonotype. The chain joins TRBV19 to TRBJ2-7; either TRBD1 or TRBD2 may fit D (5 bases each). Trimming removed 3 bases at V and 4 bases at J, with 22 bases between. Germline V gives CDR1 LNHDA, CDR2 SQIVND (reference sequence). The CDR3 runs to 17 residues. As DNA, the CDR3 is TGTGCCAGTAGTATTTGGTGGGCAGGGAGACGATCTTACGAGCAGTACTTC. Translation: CASSIWWAGRRSYEQYF.

V gene TRBV18 combines with J gene TRBJ1-1; D is possibly TRBD1 (5 bases). Germline V gene sequence: CDR1 KGHSH, CDR2 LQKENI. The CDR3 is made up of 16 amino acids. V was pared by 1 base and J by 5 bases, with 17 bases between. The CDR3 nucleotides read TGTGCCAGCTCACCACTCCAGGGAGGAGGAAGGACTGAAGCTTTCTTT. Translation: CASSPLQGGGRTEAFF.

There are many counts of this clonotype. V usage is TRBV30 and J usage is TRBJ2-7, with D maybe TRBD1 (6 bases). Germline-derived CDR1 and CDR2 are GTSNPN and SVGIG (reference sequence). The V end was cut by 0 bases, the J end by 3 bases, with 12 bases between. The CDR3 runs to 14 residues. The CDR3 spells CAWSVAGDGYEQYF. CDR3 in DNA: TGTGCCTGGAGTGTAGCAGGGGATGGCTACGAGCAGTACTTC.

This clonotype was seen only once. The chain employs TRBV5-6 and TRBJ2-3, with no clear D. Germline values: CDR1 SGHDT, CDR2 YYEEEE. This CDR3 region has 12 residues. Deletions cut 4 bases from V and 4 bases from J, with 7 bases between. CDR3 residues: CASSNGADTQYF. Here the CDR3 DNA reads TGTGCCAGCAGCAATGGGGCAGATACGCAGTATTTT.

This clonotype was detected only a few times. This rearrangement joins TRBV4-2 to TRBJ2-2; D gene uncertain. CDR1 and CDR2 (germline): LGHNA, YNFKEQ. This CDR3 has 14 amino acids. Trimming shortened V by 4 bases and J by 4 bases, and 10 bases separated the two germline ends. The CDR3 reads CASSLPGRTGELFF. DNA for the CDR3: TGTGCCAGCAGCCTCCCAGGTCGCACCGGGGAGCTGTTTTTT.

This chain joins TRBV9 and TRBJ2-7; TRBD2 matches 10 bases. The CDR3 is 19 residues long. V gave up 3 bases and J gave up 6 bases; unmatched junction bases: 21. CDR1 is SGDLS, CDR2 YYNGEE, per germline. CDR3: CASSAGPGASLAGVLEQYF. CDR3 nucleotide sequence: TGTGCCAGCAGCGCCGGGCCCGGGGCAAGTCTAGCGGGAGTCCTCGAGCAGTACTTC.

This sequence joins TRBV5-6 and TRBJ2-2; TRBD2 agrees at 9 bases. Germline V gene sequence: CDR1 SGHDT, CDR2 YYEEEE. This CDR3 region has 16 residues. The J segment lost 3 bases and the V segment lost 4 bases, leaving 7 bases of the junction unmatched. The DNA of the CDR3 is TGTGCCAGCAGCCATCTGCGGGAGGGAGACACCGGGGAGCTGTTTTTT. This gives the protein CASSHLREGDTGELFF.

This clonotype showed up just a few times. The rearrangement uses TRBV12-3 or TRBV12-4 and TRBJ1-6, with TRBD1 identical over 11 bases. The CDR3 is 14 residues long. V was clipped by 4 bases and J by 14 bases; unmatched bases: 7. The CDR3 bases are TGTGCCAGCAGTTCCGGGACAGGGGGTTACGCCCTCCACTTT. Its translation is CASSSGTGGYALHF.